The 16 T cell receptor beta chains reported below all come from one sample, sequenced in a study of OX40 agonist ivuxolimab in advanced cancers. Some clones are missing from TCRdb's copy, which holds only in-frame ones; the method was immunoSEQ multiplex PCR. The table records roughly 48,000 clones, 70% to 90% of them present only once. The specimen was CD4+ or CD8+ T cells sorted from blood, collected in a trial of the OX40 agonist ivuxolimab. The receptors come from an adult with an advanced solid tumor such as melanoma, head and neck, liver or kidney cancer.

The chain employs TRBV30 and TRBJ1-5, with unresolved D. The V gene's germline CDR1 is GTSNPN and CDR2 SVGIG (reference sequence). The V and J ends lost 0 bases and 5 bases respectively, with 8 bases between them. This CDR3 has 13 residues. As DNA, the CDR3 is TGTGCCTGGAGTGTACGGCGCGATCAGCCCCAGCATTTT. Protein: CAWSVRRDQPQHF.

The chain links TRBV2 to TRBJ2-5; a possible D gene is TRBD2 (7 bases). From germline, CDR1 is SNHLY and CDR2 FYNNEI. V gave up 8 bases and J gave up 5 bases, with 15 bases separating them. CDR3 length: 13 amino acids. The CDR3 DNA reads TGTGCCAGCGGGAGGGGGGGCCGGGAGACCCAGTACTTC. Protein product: CASGRGGRETQYF.

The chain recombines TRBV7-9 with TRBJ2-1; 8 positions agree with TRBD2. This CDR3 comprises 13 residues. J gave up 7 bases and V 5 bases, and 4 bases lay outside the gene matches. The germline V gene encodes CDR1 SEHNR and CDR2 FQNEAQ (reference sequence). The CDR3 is CASSQSSGNEQFF. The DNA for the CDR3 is TGTGCCAGCAGCCAGTCTAGCGGGAATGAGCAGTTCTTC.

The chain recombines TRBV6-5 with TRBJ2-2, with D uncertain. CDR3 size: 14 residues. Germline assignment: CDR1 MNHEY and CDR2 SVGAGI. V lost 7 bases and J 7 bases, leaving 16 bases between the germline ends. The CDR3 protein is CASTLVAPGGELFF. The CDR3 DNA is TGTGCCAGCACCCTAGTGGCCCCCGGCGGGGAGCTGTTTTTT.

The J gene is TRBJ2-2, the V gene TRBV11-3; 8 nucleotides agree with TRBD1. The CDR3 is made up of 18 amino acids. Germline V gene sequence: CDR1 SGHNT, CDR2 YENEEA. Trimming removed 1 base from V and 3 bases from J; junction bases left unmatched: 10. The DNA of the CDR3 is TGTGCCAGCAGCTTAGGCCTCGGACAGGGAAGTTACACCGGGGAGCTGTTTTTT. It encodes CASSLGLGQGSYTGELFF. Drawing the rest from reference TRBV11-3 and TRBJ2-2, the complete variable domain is EAGVVQSPRYKIIEKKQPVAFWCNPISGHNTLYWYLQNLGQGPELLIRYENEEAVDDSQLPKDRFSAERLKGVDSTLKIQPAELGDSAVYLCASSLGLGQGSYTGELFFGEGSRLTVL.

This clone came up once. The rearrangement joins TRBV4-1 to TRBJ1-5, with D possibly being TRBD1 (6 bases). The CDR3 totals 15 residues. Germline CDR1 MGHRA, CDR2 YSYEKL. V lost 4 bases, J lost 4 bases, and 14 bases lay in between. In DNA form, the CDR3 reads TGCGCCAGCAGCCGCACAGGGCGCTCGAATCAGCCCCAGCATTTT. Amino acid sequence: CASSRTGRSNQPQHF.

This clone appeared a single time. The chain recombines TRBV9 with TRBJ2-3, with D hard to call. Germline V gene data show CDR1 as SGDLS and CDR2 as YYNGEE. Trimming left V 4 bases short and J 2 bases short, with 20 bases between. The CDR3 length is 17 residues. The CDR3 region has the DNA TGTGCCAGCAGCCCCTCCTCAGGCGCTTTTTCCACAGATACGCAGTATTTT. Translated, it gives CASSPSSGAFSTDTQYF.

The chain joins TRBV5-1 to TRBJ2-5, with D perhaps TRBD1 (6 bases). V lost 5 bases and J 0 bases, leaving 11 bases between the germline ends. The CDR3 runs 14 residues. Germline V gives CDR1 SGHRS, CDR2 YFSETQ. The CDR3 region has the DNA TGCGCCAGCAGTCCACAGGGATACCAAGAGACCCAGTACTTC. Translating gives CASSPQGYQETQYF.

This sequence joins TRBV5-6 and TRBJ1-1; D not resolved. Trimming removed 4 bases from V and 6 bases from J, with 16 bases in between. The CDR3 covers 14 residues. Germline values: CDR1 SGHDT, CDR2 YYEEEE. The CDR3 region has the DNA TGTGCCAGCAGCCCGCCCGGCAGTAGGCCTGAAGCTTTCTTT. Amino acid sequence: CASSPPGSRPEAFF.

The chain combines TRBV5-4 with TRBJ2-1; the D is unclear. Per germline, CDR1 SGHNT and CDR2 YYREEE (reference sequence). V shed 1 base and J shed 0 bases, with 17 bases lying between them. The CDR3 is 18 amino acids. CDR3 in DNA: TGTGCCAGCAGCTTGCGGGCCGGGCAACCGAGCTCCTACAATGAGCAGTTCTTC. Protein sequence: CASSLRAGQPSSYNEQFF.

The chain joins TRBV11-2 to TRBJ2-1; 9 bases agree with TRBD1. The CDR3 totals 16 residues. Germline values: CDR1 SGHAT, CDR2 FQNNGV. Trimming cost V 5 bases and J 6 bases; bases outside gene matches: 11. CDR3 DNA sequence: TGTGCCAGCAGCCTACCCACCGGGACAGGGTCCAATGAGCAGTTCTTC. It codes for CASSLPTGTGSNEQFF. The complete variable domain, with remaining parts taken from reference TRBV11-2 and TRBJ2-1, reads EAGVAQSPRYKIIEKRQSVAFWCNPISGHATLYWYQQILGQGPKLLIQFQNNGVVDDSQLPKDRFSAERLKGVDSTLKIQPAKLEDSAVYLCASSLPTGTGSNEQFFGPGTRLTVL.

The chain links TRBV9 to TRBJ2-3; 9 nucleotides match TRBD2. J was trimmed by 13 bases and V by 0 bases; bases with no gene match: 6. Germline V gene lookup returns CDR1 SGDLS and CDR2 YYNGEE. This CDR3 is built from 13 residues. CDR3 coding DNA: TGTGCCAGCAGCGTAGAGGCTAGCGGGAAGGAGTATTTT. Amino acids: CASSVEASGKEYF. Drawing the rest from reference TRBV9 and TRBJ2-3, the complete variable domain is DSGVTQTPKHLITATGQRVTLRCSPRSGDLSVYWYQQSLDQGLQFLIQYYNGEERAKGNILERFSAQQFPDLHSELNLSSLELGDSALYFCASSVEASGKEYFGPGTRLTVL.

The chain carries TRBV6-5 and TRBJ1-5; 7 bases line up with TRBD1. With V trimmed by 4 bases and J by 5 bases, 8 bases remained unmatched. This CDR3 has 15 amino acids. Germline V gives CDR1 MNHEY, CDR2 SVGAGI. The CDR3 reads CASSLRARGHQPQHF. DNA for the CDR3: TGTGCCAGCAGTTTAAGGGCTAGGGGGCATCAGCCCCAGCATTTT.

CDR3 nucleotides: TGTGCCAGCAGCTTAGGTGGACTAGCGGGAGGTTCCGGTACCAGGGAGACCCAGTACTTC. Its translation is CASSLGGLAGGSGTRETQYF. This chain links TRBV5-4 with TRBJ2-5, with TRBD2 matching 14 bases. Germline values: CDR1 SGHNT, CDR2 YYREEE (reference sequence). The CDR3 covers 20 residues. V gave up 2 bases and J gave up 5 bases; unmatched junction bases: 17. Complete variable domain (other parts from reference TRBV5-4 and TRBJ2-5): ETGVTQSPTHLIKTRGQQVTLRCSSQSGHNTVSWYQQALGQGPQFIFQYYREEENGRGNFPPRFSGLQFPNYSSELNVNALELDDSALYLCASSLGGLAGGSGTRETQYFGPGTRLLVL.

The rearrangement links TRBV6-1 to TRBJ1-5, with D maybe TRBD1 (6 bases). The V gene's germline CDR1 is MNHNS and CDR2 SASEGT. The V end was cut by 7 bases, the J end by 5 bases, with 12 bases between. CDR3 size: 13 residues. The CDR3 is CASTGTGHQPQHF. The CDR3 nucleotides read TGTGCCAGCACGGGCACAGGGCATCAGCCCCAGCATTTT.

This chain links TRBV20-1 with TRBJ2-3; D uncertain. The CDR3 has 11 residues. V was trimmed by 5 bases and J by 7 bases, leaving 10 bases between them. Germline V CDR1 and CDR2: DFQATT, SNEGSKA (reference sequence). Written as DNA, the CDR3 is TGCAGTGCTCCGCCACCTTATACGCAGTATTTT. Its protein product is CSAPPPYTQYF.